This TCR beta chain was identified during a study of cytomegalovirus exposure and HLA in healthy donors. For the study at large: T cells numbering around 190 million yielded around 120 million unique TCR beta sequences in an earlier analysis. General study results and limits: The productive fraction for most TCR beta V segments was about 87% or about 30% in an earlier analysis.

Concerning this clone: Antigen specificity is unknown.

Trimming stripped 0 bases from V and 0 bases from J, with 8 bases between. Germline V lookup: CDR1 ENHRY, CDR2 SYGVKD. The CDR3 consists of 15 residues. Among the donors, all were healthy bone marrow donors. PCR was performed using 60 Vbeta and 13 Jbeta primers. Using immunoSEQ multiplex PCR, the repertoire was profiled, and TCRdb retains in-frame clones only, with some absent. The table has 70,000 to 95,000 clones, around 85% seen once. The source of this sequence is a human donor in good health. V gene TRBV10-3 combines with J gene TRBJ1-1; D remains ambiguous. The sample consisted of PBMCs. The CDR3 spells CAISESGSLNTEAFF. The DNA of the CDR3 is TGTGCCATCAGTGAGTCGGGGAGCCTGAACACTGAAGCTTTCTTT.